Below are 30 T cell receptor beta chains sequenced from a single sample in a study of monozygotic twins with cystic fibrosis. TCRdb's copy holds only in-frame clones and misses some; the assay was immunoSEQ multiplex PCR. Found here are around 25,000 clones, 91% of them singletons; the top ten hold approximately 0.28%. Sequences were obtained from blood. Receptors were obtained from a girl aged 2-10 years with cystic fibrosis.

This clone is a singleton in its sample. V is TRBV6-5 and J is TRBJ1-2; no firm D call. V dropped 2 bases and J dropped 6 bases, with 7 bases sitting between them. Germline V gene data show CDR1 as MNHEY and CDR2 as SVGAGI. This CDR3 comprises 12 residues. The CDR3 coding sequence is TGTGCCAGCAGTTACCGGGGAAATGGCTACACCTTC. This codes for CASSYRGNGYTF.

V and J are TRBV4-1 and TRBJ1-4, with D possibly TRBD1 on 5 matching bases. CDR1 and CDR2 from the germline V gene are MGHRA and YSYEKL. The V gene lost 3 bases and the J gene lost 5 bases, with 7 bases spanning the gap. There are 13 residues in the CDR3. CDR3 loop: CASSQGRNEKLFF. The CDR3, as DNA: TGCGCCAGCAGCCAGGGACGAAATGAAAAACTGTTTTTT.

V and J are TRBV30 and TRBJ2-2, with 9 nucleotides matching TRBD1. Germline trimming cut 8 bases from V and 5 bases from J; bases unmatched to any gene: 12. The CDR3 is 15 residues long. CDR1 and CDR2 from the germline V gene are GTSNPN and SVGIG (reference sequence). CDR3 region: CALMSGTGSTGELFF. Written as DNA, the CDR3 is TGTGCCCTGATGTCCGGGACAGGGAGTACCGGGGAGCTGTTTTTT.

This rearrangement joins TRBV7-9 to TRBJ1-1; 7 bases align to TRBD1. Germline CDR1 and CDR2: SEHNR and FQNEAQ (reference sequence). There are 15 residues in the CDR3. The V segment lost 3 bases and the J segment 1 base; nucleotides outside the gene matches: 5. The CDR3: CASSLRQGGNTEAFF. The CDR3 DNA is TGTGCCAGCAGCTTGCGACAGGGCGGGAACACTGAAGCTTTCTTT.

The gene calls are TRBV5-6 and TRBJ2-5; D not certain. V lost 0 bases and J lost 5, with 11 bases in between. The germline CDR1 and CDR2 sequences are SGHDT and YYEEEE. This CDR3 spans 14 amino acids. The CDR3 region is CASSLANYGETQYF. The CDR3 DNA follows: TGTGCCAGCAGCTTGGCAAACTATGGGGAGACCCAGTACTTC.

CDR3 in amino acids: CASSLAGTSTRNTIYF. The DNA for the CDR3 is TGTGCCAGCAGCTTGGCCGGGACAAGCACGCGAAACACCATATATTTT. The chain employs TRBV7-2 and TRBJ1-3, with D tentatively TRBD1 (6 bases). This CDR3 has 16 amino acids. With 3 bases removed from V and 5 bases from J, the gap between germline ends came to 17 bases. Germline CDR1 is SGHTA and CDR2 is FQGNSA.

CDR3 coding DNA: TGTGCCAGCAGTTACTCGGATTACCCTGGGAGCTACACCTTC. Encoded protein: CASSYSDYPGSYTF. The rearrangement joins TRBV6-5 to TRBJ1-2, with D uncertain. V lost 0 bases to trimming and J lost 9 bases, with 14 bases between them. The CDR3 totals 14 residues. Germline V gene lookup returns CDR1 MNHEY and CDR2 SVGAGI.

The table lists this clone with a count of one. The chain carries TRBV5-1 and TRBJ2-2; D is uncertain. CDR1 is SGHRS, CDR2 YFSETQ, per germline. The CDR3 has 16 residues. Trimming cost V 0 bases and J 0 bases, with 9 bases left between them. CDR3 in DNA: TGCGCCAGCAGCTTGGCCACGAGCCCGAACACCGGGGAGCTGTTTTTT. Protein product: CASSLATSPNTGELFF.

The count of this clone is one. The chain links TRBV2 to TRBJ2-3; TRBD2 aligns across 9 bases. Germline-derived CDR1 and CDR2 are SNHLY and FYNNEI. This CDR3 is built from 16 residues. After removal of 6 bases from V and 3 bases from J, the junction contained 10 bases not matched to a gene. CDR3 sequence (DNA): TGTGCCAGCAGCGTCGGGGCTAGCGGGGTGACAGATACGCAGTATTTT. The encoded protein is CASSVGASGVTDTQYF.

This chain uses TRBV6-1 with TRBJ1-5; 7 bases are a match to TRBD1. The CDR3 is made up of 14 amino acids. In germline, CDR1 is MNHNS, CDR2 SASEGT. Trimming at V came to 5 bases and at J to 4 bases, leaving 5 bases not matched to a gene. Here the CDR3 DNA reads TGTGCCAGCAGTCTTGACAGGGAAAATCAGCCCCAGCATTTT. Its protein product is CASSLDRENQPQHF.

The chain links TRBV6-1 to TRBJ1-5, with D unclear. Germline CDR1 and CDR2: MNHNS and SASEGT. CDR3 length equals 14 residues. Trimming took 0 bases from V and 4 from J, leaving 7 bases between them. CDR3 loop: CASSEASVNQPQHF. The CDR3 DNA sequence: TGTGCCAGCAGTGAAGCGTCAGTTAATCAGCCCCAGCATTTT.

CDR3 nucleotide sequence: TGTGCCAGCAGTTCAACTAGCGGGGGAAACAATGAGCAGTTCTTC. It translates to CASSSTSGGNNEQFF. The V call is TRBV6-5, the J call TRBJ2-1, with 11 nucleotides matching TRBD2. Losses at the gene ends were 4 bases for V and 5 bases for J; bases not matched to a gene: 4. The germline V gene has CDR1 MNHEY and CDR2 SVGAGI. The CDR3 runs to 15 residues.

This sequence joins TRBV11-2 and TRBJ1-6; D not resolved. The V gene's germline CDR1 is SGHAT and CDR2 FQNNGV. This CDR3 is 13 amino acids long. Trimming shortened V by 5 bases and J by 8 bases, and 10 bases separated the two germline ends. DNA for the CDR3: TGTGCCAGCAGCCGAATAAACGATTCACCCCTCCACTTT. This encodes CASSRINDSPLHF.

The rearrangement uses TRBV7-2 and TRBJ2-7; a weak D match, TRBD1 (6 bases). Germline loops: CDR1 SGHTA, CDR2 FQGNSA. This CDR3 is built from 14 residues. The V and J ends lost 1 base and 3 bases respectively, with 10 bases between them. For the CDR3, the DNA is TGTGCCAGCAGCTTAGGACAGGAGATCTACGAGCAGTACTTC. This codes for CASSLGQEIYEQYF.

The chain combines TRBV2 with TRBJ1-5; TRBD1 matches at 8 bases. CDR3 length: 14 amino acids. The germline V gene has CDR1 SNHLY and CDR2 FYNNEI. Trimming took 4 bases from V and 2 from J; bases not matched to a gene: 1. CDR3: CASSGGQGNQPQHF. CDR3 bases: TGTGCCAGCAGTGGGGGACAGGGCAATCAGCCCCAGCATTTT.

In its sample, this clone was seen once. The CDR3 is CASSYFPAAEQFF. Written as DNA, the CDR3 is TGTGCCAGCAGTTACTTCCCAGCAGCTGAGCAGTTCTTC. This sequence joins TRBV6-5 and TRBJ2-1; D gene uncertain. The CDR3 totals 13 residues. Germline CDR1 MNHEY, CDR2 SVGAGI. Trimming took 1 base from V and 9 from J, leaving 10 bases between them.

The chain carries TRBV7-8 and TRBJ2-5; 12 bases map to TRBD1. The CDR3 has 19 residues. Germline V lookup: CDR1 SGHVS, CDR2 FQNEAQ. After removal of 5 bases from V and 3 bases from J, the junction contained 16 bases not matched to a gene. CDR3: CASSRLGTGGRRLKETQYF. The CDR3 DNA reads as TGTGCCAGCAGCAGACTCGGGACAGGGGGCAGGAGATTAAAAGAGACCCAGTACTTC.

V is TRBV10-2 and J is TRBJ1-2; D perhaps matches TRBD1 (5 bases). The V end lost 8 bases, the J end lost 1 base, and 20 bases lay between the germline ends. Germline V CDR1 and CDR2: WSHSY, SAAADI. The length of the CDR3 is 16 residues. DNA for the CDR3: TGCGCCAGCGGGGGGAGTGCCCGAGGACTTAACTATGGCTACACCTTC. It translates to CASGGSARGLNYGYTF.

The CDR3 spells CASSRRGTAYTEAFF. In nucleotides, the CDR3 is TGTGCCAGCAGCCGGCGGGGGACAGCTTACACTGAAGCTTTCTTT. This rearrangement joins TRBV5-6 to TRBJ1-1, with 7 bases lining up with TRBD1. CDR1 is SGHDT and CDR2 is YYEEEE in the germline V gene. J lost 3 bases, V lost 4 bases, and 9 bases had no gene match. This CDR3 has 15 amino acids. Full variable domain (outside the CDR3, taken from reference TRBV5-6 and TRBJ1-1): DAGVTQSPTHLIKTRGQQVTLRCSPKSGHDTVSWYQQALGQGPQFIFQYYEEEERQRGNFPDRFSGHQFPNYSSELNVNALLLGDSALYLCASSRRGTAYTEAFFGQGTRLTVV.

V and J are TRBV27 and TRBJ2-1, with unresolved D. The CDR3 consists of 11 residues. Germline V CDR1 and CDR2: MNHEY, SMNVEV (reference sequence). Between the trimmed V and J ends, which lost 5 bases and 2 bases, there was a span of 1 base. CDR3 sequence (DNA): TGTGCCAGCAGTGCCTACAATGAGCAGTTCTTC. Its translation is CASSAYNEQFF.

V and J are TRBV6-5 and TRBJ1-1; 8 nucleotides align to TRBD1. This CDR3 has 12 amino acids. The germline CDR1 and CDR2 sequences are MNHEY and SVGAGI. Unmatched junction bases numbered 10, after V lost 6 bases and J lost 13 bases. CDR3 bases: TGTGCCAGCAGCCGACAGGGGATGCGATTTTTCTTT. Protein product: CASSRQGMRFFF.

The rearrangement joins TRBV5-4 to TRBJ2-1; 7 nucleotides agree with TRBD2. Germline CDR1 and CDR2: SGHNT and YYREEE (reference sequence). After removal of 3 bases from V and 4 bases from J, the junction contained 4 bases not matched to a gene. The CDR3 runs 14 residues. The CDR3 sequence is CASSSRTSYNEQFF. As DNA, the CDR3 is TGTGCCAGCAGCTCTAGGACTAGTTACAATGAGCAGTTCTTC.

This clone was recorded once. The V gene is TRBV7-2, the J gene TRBJ2-3, with TRBD2 identical over 10 bases. The CDR3 is made up of 18 amino acids. Germline CDR1 and CDR2: SGHTA and FQGNSA. Unmatched junction bases numbered 11, after V lost 1 base and J lost 4 bases. CDR3 DNA: TGTGCCAGCAGCTTAGTTTTCCAGCGGGGGGGCGTTTCAGATACGCAGTATTTT. Translating it yields CASSLVFQRGGVSDTQYF.

The J gene is TRBJ1-2, the V gene TRBV11-2; 10 nucleotides line up with TRBD1. The CDR3 is 15 residues long. From germline, CDR1 is SGHAT and CDR2 FQNNGV. The V and J ends lost 5 bases and 2 bases, in that order; junction bases with no gene match: 5. The CDR3 loop reads CASSPRTGGNYGYTF. The CDR3 bases are TGTGCCAGCAGCCCCCGGACAGGGGGAAACTATGGCTACACCTTC.

The rearrangement links TRBV6-5 to TRBJ2-5, with 9 bases that match TRBD2. This CDR3 spans 15 amino acids. CDR1 is MNHEY and CDR2 is SVGAGI in the germline V gene. In DNA form, the CDR3 reads TGTGGGGTGGGGAGGTCTAGCGGGGTCTGGGAGACCCAGTACTTC. Its translation: CGVGRSSGVWETQYF.

This CDR3 is CSAETGEGGFTEQYF. For the CDR3, the DNA is TGCAGCGCAGAGACAGGGGAAGGAGGATTTACCGAGCAGTACTTC. The chain is built from TRBV29-1 and TRBJ2-7; 8 bases line up with TRBD1. Germline lookup yields CDR1 SQVTM and CDR2 ANQGSEA. This CDR3 comprises 15 residues. V gave up 7 bases and J gave up 6 bases; unmatched junction bases: 17.

The rearrangement joins TRBV19 to TRBJ1-1, with TRBD1 matching 12 bases. CDR3 size: 16 residues. From germline, CDR1 is LNHDA and CDR2 SQIVND (reference sequence). V trimming: 5 bases; J trimming: 6 bases; junction bases outside the gene matches: 10. The CDR3 DNA follows: TGTGCCAGTAGTCACCCCGGGACAGGGGGCCGTTCTGAAGCTTTCTTT. This codes for CASSHPGTGGRSEAFF.

This chain joins TRBV27 and TRBJ2-7; no clear D. The CDR3 loop spans 14 amino acids. Germline CDR1 is MNHEY and CDR2 is SMNVEV (reference sequence). Trimming removed 8 bases at V and 0 bases at J, with 14 bases between. This CDR3 is CASVRTGSSYEQYF. The CDR3 region has the DNA TGTGCCAGCGTCCGGACGGGTAGCTCCTACGAGCAGTACTTC.

This clone was counted once. The chain joins TRBV7-9 to TRBJ1-1, with D possibly TRBD1 on 6 matching bases. Trimming stripped 3 bases from V and 0 bases from J, with 14 bases between. The CDR3 covers 16 residues. Germline CDR1 SEHNR, CDR2 FQNEAQ (reference sequence). In nucleotides, the CDR3 is TGTGCCAGCAGCTTCCCAAGGACAGAGATGAACACTGAAGCTTTCTTT. Translated, it gives CASSFPRTEMNTEAFF.

This clone was seen only once. This chain uses TRBV2 with TRBJ1-2; possibly TRBD1 for D (6 bases). Germline loops: CDR1 SNHLY, CDR2 FYNNEI. There are 13 residues in the CDR3. The V end lost 5 bases, the J end lost 6 bases, and 13 bases lay between the germline ends. The CDR3 loop is CASSFTGGHGYTF. The CDR3 DNA is TGTGCCAGCAGTTTTACCGGGGGCCATGGCTACACCTTC.